Below are 31 T cell receptor beta chains sequenced from a single sample in a study of blood T cells in healthy people across ages. Next came a second PCR, run for about 6 to 12 cycles, which used a sample-barcoded 5' primer along with a J-beta primer mix. TCRdb recomputed calls from the 5' RACE reads with MiXCR, one row per CDR3 protein. The top ten clones hold more than 4% of a sample with around 1,600,000 distinct CDR3 sequences, roughly 43% of them seen once. Input material: blood. Source of these receptors: a woman younger than 35 in good health.

V usage is TRBV7-9 and J usage is TRBJ1-2; D may be TRBD1 (6 bases). V shed 3 bases and J shed 10 bases, with 15 bases lying between them. The germline V gene encodes CDR1 SEHNR and CDR2 FQNEAQ (reference sequence). The CDR3 length is 13 residues. Here the CDR3 reads CASSFRRDKDYTF. As DNA, the CDR3 is TGTGCCAGCAGCTTTCGCCGGGACAAGGACTACACCTTC.

In its sample, this clonotype was seen a few times. V is TRBV27 and J is TRBJ2-3; the D gene is possibly TRBD1 (6 bases). CDR3 length: 16 amino acids. The V and J ends lost 3 bases and 4 bases respectively, with 17 bases between them. Germline V gene data show CDR1 as MNHEY and CDR2 as SMNVEV (reference sequence). Written as DNA, the CDR3 is TGTGCCAGCAGTTTTTTGGGACACGAGGGTCCAGATACGCAGTATTTT. Residues: CASSFLGHEGPDTQYF.

The chain employs TRBV30 and TRBJ2-4, with D hard to call. The end of the DNA fits TRBJ2-7 better, so the J call may be wrong. CDR1 and CDR2 from the germline V gene are GTSNPN and SVGIG (reference sequence). CDR3 size: 13 residues. CDR3 sequence reads: CAWSVRSGIEQYF. CDR3 DNA: TGTGCCTGGAGTGTACGATCTGGGATCGAGCAGTACTTC.

As for this clonotype: A much larger clone differs from this one at a single base, so this may be a read error. The CDR3 end shows no conserved phenylalanine or tryptophan, and so a read error is likely. The chain joins TRBV20-1 to TRBJ2-7; 14 positions match TRBD2. The CDR3 loop spans 14 amino acids. The junction had 5 bases not matched to a gene; V was cut back by 6 bases and J by 4 bases. Germline V gene data show CDR1 as DFQATT and CDR2 as SNEGSKA (reference sequence). CDR3 loop: CSATGLAGGYEQYL. The CDR3 nucleotides read TGCAGTGCAACCGGACTAGCGGGGGGTTACGAGCAGTACCTC.

About this clonotype itself: One end of the junction is discordant with germline, which a read error may explain. This chain links TRBV6-6 with TRBJ2-1; D gene ambiguous. The CDR3 contains 13 residues. From germline, CDR1 is MNHNY and CDR2 SVGAGI (reference sequence). CDR3 sequence: CASSDSQRNEQFF. CDR3 DNA: TGTGCCAGCAGTGACTCCCAACGGAATGAGCAGTTCTTC.

This clonotype occurred a few times. V and J are TRBV7-9 and TRBJ2-7; TRBD1 matches at 8 bases. The CDR3 consists of 14 residues. Germline CDR1 and CDR2: SEHNR and FQNEAQ (reference sequence). J lost 3 bases, V lost 3 bases, and 4 bases had no gene match. The CDR3 protein is CASSFPDRGYEQYF. The DNA for the CDR3 is TGTGCCAGCAGCTTCCCTGACAGGGGCTACGAGCAGTACTTC.

This clonotype has just one count. V usage is TRBV7-2 and J usage is TRBJ2-1, with D possibly being TRBD2 (5 bases). The CDR3 contains 15 residues. Trimming pared 6 bases from V and 5 bases from J, leaving 17 bases between. Germline V gene sequence: CDR1 SGHTA, CDR2 FQGNSA. CDR3 sequence: CASSAGEGSHNEQFF. CDR3 DNA sequence: TGTGCCAGCAGTGCCGGCGAGGGTTCCCACAATGAGCAGTTCTTC.

The chain carries TRBV29-1 and TRBJ2-7; D is unclear. V lost 3 bases, J lost 4 bases, and 13 bases lay in between. Looked up from germline, CDR1 is SQVTM and CDR2 is ANQGSEA. This CDR3 spans 13 amino acids. The CDR3 nucleotides read TGCAGCGTTGAGAGGACCAGGCCATACGAGCAGTACTTC. It is translated as CSVERTRPYEQYF.

V gene TRBV12-3 or TRBV12-4 combines with J gene TRBJ2-1; TRBD1 might be the D (5 bases). The V and J ends lost 5 bases and 0 bases respectively, with 14 bases between them. The CDR3 consists of 16 residues. The CDR3 DNA follows: TGTGCCAGCAGTCCGACAGATTTTAGCTCCTACAATGAGCAGTTCTTC. This encodes CASSPTDFSSYNEQFF.

The sample holds a few counts of this clonotype. The genes are TRBV12-3 or TRBV12-4 and TRBJ2-1; no clear D. Deletions cut 5 bases from V and 7 bases from J, with 9 bases between. This CDR3 has 12 residues. CDR3 DNA sequence: TGTGCCAGCAGTCCCATCACTAATGAGCAGTTCTTC. Translating it yields CASSPITNEQFF.

The gene calls are TRBV12-3 or TRBV12-4 and TRBJ1-5, with D possibly matching TRBD1 (5 bases). This CDR3 spans 16 amino acids. V gave up 5 bases and J gave up 1 base, with 15 bases separating them. In nucleotides, the CDR3 is TGTGCCAGCAGTCTCCAGGGCGGTTGGAGCAATCAGCCCCAGCATTTT. This sequence encodes CASSLQGGWSNQPQHF.

This sequence joins TRBV11-3 and TRBJ2-1; D is unresolved. CDR1 SGHNT and CDR2 YENEEA come from the germline V gene. The germline V and J ends were trimmed by 1 base and 11 bases, with 15 bases remaining between them. The CDR3 extends over 14 amino acids. CDR3 sequence reads: CASSLVGFIWQQFF. The DNA of the CDR3 is TGTGCCAGCAGCTTAGTAGGGTTTATATGGCAGCAGTTCTTC. Drawing the rest from reference TRBV11-3 and TRBJ2-1, the complete variable domain is EAGVVQSPRYKIIEKKQPVAFWCNPISGHNTLYWYLQNLGQGPELLIRYENEEAVDDSQLPKDRFSAERLKGVDSTLKIQPAELGDSAVYLCASSLVGFIWQQFFGPGTRLTVL.

The rearrangement links TRBV7-9 to TRBJ1-5; 7 bases fit TRBD1. Germline lookup yields CDR1 SEHNR and CDR2 FQNEAQ (reference sequence). This CDR3 contains 15 residues. After removal of 5 bases from V and 3 bases from J, the junction contained 7 bases not matched to a gene. CDR3: CASSQGTAYNQPQHF. The CDR3 bases are TGTGCCAGCAGCCAAGGGACAGCTTACAATCAGCCCCAGCATTTT.

The rearrangement uses TRBV10-3 and TRBJ2-7; D perhaps matches TRBD2 (5 bases). CDR1 and CDR2 (germline): ENHRY, SYGVKD. This CDR3 is built from 12 residues. The V and J ends lost 6 bases and 2 bases respectively, with 8 bases between them. CDR3 in amino acids: CAIRGGPYEQYF. Here the CDR3 DNA reads TGTGCCATCAGGGGCGGGCCCTACGAGCAGTACTTC.

Points on this clonotype: Since a much larger clone is just one base distant, this may be a read error. V is TRBV7-2 and J is TRBJ1-1, with D unclear. CDR1 and CDR2 (germline): SGHTA, FQGNSA. V dropped 5 bases and J dropped 6 bases, with 16 bases sitting between them. The CDR3 consists of 14 residues. CDR3 amino acids: CASSVGSRQSEAFF. The DNA for the CDR3 is TGTGCCAGCAGCGTAGGTTCACGGCAGTCTGAAGCTTTCTTT.

In regard to this clonotype: A much more abundant neighbour one base away suggests this may be a read error. J is TRBJ2-7 and V is TRBV4-3; 13 nucleotides align to TRBD2. The trim removed 1 base at V and 7 bases at J, leaving 1 base unmatched. The CDR3 length is 14 residues. Germline CDR1 reads LGHNA; CDR2 reads YSLEER. CDR3 in DNA: TGCGCCAGCAGCCAAGGGACTAGCGGGGGTGAGCAGTACTTC. This gives the protein CASSQGTSGGEQYF.

V usage is TRBV29-1 and J usage is TRBJ2-3; perhaps TRBD2 as D (7 bases). This CDR3 has 15 amino acids. Germline V gene data show CDR1 as SQVTM and CDR2 as ANQGSEA. V gave up 4 bases and J gave up 2 bases, with 16 bases separating them. CDR3 protein: CSVVFDGGLTDTQYF. CDR3 in DNA: TGCAGCGTTGTTTTTGACGGGGGGCTCACAGATACGCAGTATTTT.

In DNA form, the CDR3 reads TGTGCCAGCAGCGCCCCGGGACTCCGTACAGATACGCAGTATTTT. As protein: CASSAPGLRTDTQYF. The chain couples TRBV7-2 to TRBJ2-3; tentative D call: TRBD2 (6 bases). The CDR3 spans 15 residues. Between the trimmed V and J ends, which lost 5 bases and 3 bases, there was a span of 15 bases. Looked up from germline, CDR1 is SGHTA and CDR2 is FQGNSA.

In its sample, this clonotype was seen once. V gene TRBV19 combines with J gene TRBJ2-5; TRBD2 might be the D (7 bases). Trimming left V 5 bases short and J 11 bases short, with 18 bases between. The CDR3 has 13 residues. Germline CDR1 LNHDA, CDR2 SQIVND (reference sequence). In DNA form, the CDR3 reads TGTGCCAGTAGTCCCGGGGGGACATTTAGGCAGTACTTC. Residues: CASSPGGTFRQYF.

The chain has TRBV27 and TRBJ2-2; D uncertain. Trimming cost V 3 bases and J 8 bases, with 13 bases left between them. Germline CDR1 is MNHEY and CDR2 is SMNVEV (reference sequence). This CDR3 has 14 amino acids. The CDR3 spells CASSFLLTKGELFF. The CDR3 DNA reads as TGTGCCAGCAGTTTCTTACTTACGAAGGGGGAGCTGTTTTTT.

A remark on this clonotype: A read error is possible here, since a much larger clone lies one base away. V gene TRBV3-1 combines with J gene TRBJ2-7; TRBD1 matches at 7 bases. The DNA end is more similar to TRBJ2-1, so the J call may be wrong. This CDR3 has 16 amino acids. Germline V gene sequence: CDR1 LGHDT, CDR2 YNNKEL (reference sequence). The CDR3 loop is CASSQPPTGFGYEQFF. As DNA, the CDR3 is TGTGCCAGCAGCCAACCTCCGACAGGGTTTGGCTACGAGCAGTTCTTC.

The rearrangement joins TRBV29-1 to TRBJ2-3, with D uncertain. Germline CDR1 and CDR2: SQVTM and ANQGSEA. The V and J ends lost 6 bases and 6 bases respectively, with 7 bases between them. The CDR3 totals 10 residues. The CDR3 DNA reads as TGCAGCGTAAAAGTGGATACGCAGTATTTT. This encodes CSVKVDTQYF.

This chain links TRBV7-9 with TRBJ2-2; no clear D gene. The V and J ends lost 10 bases and 4 bases respectively, with 4 bases between them. This CDR3 comprises 10 residues. Germline CDR1 reads SEHNR; CDR2 reads FQNEAQ (reference sequence). The CDR3 is CATGTGELFF. CDR3 coding DNA: TGTGCCACCGGCACCGGGGAGCTGTTTTTT.

Notes on this clonotype: A much larger clone sits a single nucleotide away, making a read error possible. The chain links TRBV5-4 to TRBJ1-1; no clear D. Germline lookup yields CDR1 SGHNT and CDR2 YYREEE (reference sequence). CDR3 length equals 13 residues. Trimming removed 3 bases from V and 0 bases from J, with 6 bases in between. CDR3 nucleotides: TGTGCCAGCAGCTGGGCCCTGAACACTGAAGCTTTCTTT. This encodes CASSWALNTEAFF.

This clonotype was counted a single time. The chain carries TRBV15 and TRBJ2-7, with 8 nucleotides matching TRBD2. Germline CDR1 is LNHNV and CDR2 is YYDKDF (reference sequence). This CDR3 is 15 amino acids long. Losses at the gene ends were 3 bases for V and 4 bases for J; bases not matched to a gene: 8. CDR3 sequence: CATSSDGGAGYEQYF. As DNA, the CDR3 is TGTGCCACCAGCAGCGACGGGGGGGCCGGTTACGAGCAGTACTTC. Variable domain in full (rest from reference TRBV15 and TRBJ2-7): DAMVIQNPRYQVTQFGKPVTLSCSQTLNHNVMYWYQQKSSQAPKLLFHYYDKDFNNEADTPDNFQSRRPNTSFCFLDIRSPGLGDTAMYLCATSSDGGAGYEQYFGPGTRLTVT.

This chain connects TRBV20-1 to TRBJ1-5; the D gene is possibly TRBD1 (6 bases). The germline V and J ends were trimmed by 3 bases and 0 bases, with 12 bases remaining between them. This CDR3 is 15 amino acids long. From germline, CDR1 is DFQATT and CDR2 SNEGSKA (reference sequence). Here the CDR3 reads CSASGGAFSNQPQHF. In DNA, the CDR3 is TGCAGTGCTAGTGGGGGGGCCTTTAGCAATCAGCCCCAGCATTTT.

In this sample, this clonotype turned up a few times. A single base separates this from a much larger clone, so it may be a read error. The chain joins TRBV12-3 or TRBV12-4 to TRBJ1-6; no firm D call. The CDR3 totals 14 residues. The CDR3 DNA reads as TGTGCCAGCAGTTTATGGACTGGAGATTCACCCCCCCACTTT. Translation gives CASSLWTGDSPPHF.

This clonotype has only a few counts. This chain connects TRBV4-3 to TRBJ2-2; D remains unclear. This CDR3 is 15 amino acids long. Trimming took off 0 bases at V and 8 bases at J, with 13 bases between the two ends. Germline V gene sequence: CDR1 LGHNA, CDR2 YSLEER. The CDR3 reads CASSQELSFFGELFF. In nucleotides, the CDR3 is TGCGCCAGCAGCCAAGAGCTCAGTTTTTTTGGGGAGCTGTTTTTT.

The rearrangement joins TRBV29-1 to TRBJ2-7; perhaps TRBD1 as D (6 bases). Germline V CDR1 and CDR2: SQVTM, ANQGSEA. The CDR3 runs 12 residues. With 4 bases removed from V and 5 bases from J, the gap between germline ends came to 12 bases. The CDR3 spells CSVGQARNEQYF. In DNA form, the CDR3 reads TGCAGCGTTGGACAGGCCAGGAACGAGCAGTACTTC.

This chain uses TRBV7-9 with TRBJ2-1; 8 bases fit TRBD2. The end of the DNA is better explained by TRBJ2-7, so the J call may be wrong. This CDR3 is built from 15 residues. From germline, CDR1 is SEHNR and CDR2 FQNEAQ (reference sequence). DNA of the CDR3: TGTGCCAGCAGCTCCATAGCGGGAAGCTACAATGAGCAGTACTTC. Amino acid sequence: CASSSIAGSYNEQYF.

Notes on this clonotype: The junction shows a germline mismatch at one end, possibly a read error. The V gene is TRBV2, the J gene TRBJ2-3; D call uncertain. This CDR3 spans 14 amino acids. Germline loops: CDR1 SNHLY, CDR2 FYNNEI. The CDR3 here is CASSLARSTYTQYF. The CDR3 nucleotides read TGTGCCAGCAGTCTGGCTAGGAGCACATATACGCAGTATTTT.